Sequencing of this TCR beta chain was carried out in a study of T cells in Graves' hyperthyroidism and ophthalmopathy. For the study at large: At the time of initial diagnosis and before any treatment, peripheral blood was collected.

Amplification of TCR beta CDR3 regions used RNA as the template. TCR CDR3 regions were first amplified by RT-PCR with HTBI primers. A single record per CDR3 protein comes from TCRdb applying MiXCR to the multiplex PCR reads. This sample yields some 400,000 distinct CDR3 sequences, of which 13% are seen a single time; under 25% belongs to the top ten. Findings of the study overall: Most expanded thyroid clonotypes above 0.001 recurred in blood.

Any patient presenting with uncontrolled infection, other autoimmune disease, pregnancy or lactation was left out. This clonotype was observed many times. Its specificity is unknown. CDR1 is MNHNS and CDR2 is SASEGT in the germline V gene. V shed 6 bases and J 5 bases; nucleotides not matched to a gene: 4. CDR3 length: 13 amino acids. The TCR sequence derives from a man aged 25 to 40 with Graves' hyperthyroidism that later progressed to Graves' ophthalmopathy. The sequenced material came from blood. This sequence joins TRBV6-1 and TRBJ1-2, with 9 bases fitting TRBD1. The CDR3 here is CASSRDRVYGYTF. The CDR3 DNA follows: TGTGCCAGCAGCCGGGACAGGGTGTATGGCTACACCTTC.